This TCR beta chain was identified in a study of OX40 agonist ivuxolimab in advanced cancers. Study summary: Clinicians treated patients with ivuxolimab, an agonistic anti-OX40 (CD134) antibody. The dose-escalation group included hepatocellular carcinoma, melanoma, renal cell carcinoma and head and neck cancer.

Assay: immunoSEQ multiplex PCR; the TCRdb copy retains only in-frame clones and omits some. Of tens of thousands of clones listed, 92% were seen once; the top ten hold around 1.1%. The germline V gene encodes CDR1 SGHTA and CDR2 FQGNSA. The CDR3 is made up of 16 amino acids. The J segment lost 7 bases and the V segment lost 7 bases, leaving 15 bases of the junction unmatched. General study results and limits: Expanded clones were, on average, more numerous among CD8+ T cells than CD4+. In the 0.1-3.0 mg/kg groups, partial responders showed among the lowest expansion.

A note on this clone: The target antigen is unknown.

This receptor was identified in an adult with an advanced solid tumor such as melanoma, head and neck, liver or kidney cancer. The chain links TRBV7-2 to TRBJ2-1, with TRBD2 matching over 8 bases. Specimen: CD4+ or CD8+ T cells sorted from blood, collected in a trial of the OX40 agonist ivuxolimab. This CDR3 is CASTTKSGTRGNEQFF. The CDR3 nucleotides are TGTGCCAGCACCACAAAATCCGGGACTAGGGGTAATGAGCAGTTCTTC.